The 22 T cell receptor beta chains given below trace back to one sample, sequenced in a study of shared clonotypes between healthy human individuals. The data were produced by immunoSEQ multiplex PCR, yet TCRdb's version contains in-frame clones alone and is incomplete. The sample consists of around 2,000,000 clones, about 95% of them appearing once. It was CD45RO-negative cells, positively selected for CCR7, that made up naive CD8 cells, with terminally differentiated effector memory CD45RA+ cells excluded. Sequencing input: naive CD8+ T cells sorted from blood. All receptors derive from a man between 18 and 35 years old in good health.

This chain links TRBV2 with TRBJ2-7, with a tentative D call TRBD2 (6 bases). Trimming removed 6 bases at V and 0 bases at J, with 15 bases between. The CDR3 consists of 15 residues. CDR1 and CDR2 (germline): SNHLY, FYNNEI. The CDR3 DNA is TGTGCCAGCAGCGACGGGACTGATTTCTCCTACGAGCAGTACTTC. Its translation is CASSDGTDFSYEQYF.

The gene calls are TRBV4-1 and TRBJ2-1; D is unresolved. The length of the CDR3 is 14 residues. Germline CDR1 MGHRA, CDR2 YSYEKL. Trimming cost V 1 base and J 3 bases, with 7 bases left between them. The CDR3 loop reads CASSQVRGYNEQFF. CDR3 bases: TGCGCCAGCAGCCAAGTCCGCGGCTACAATGAGCAGTTCTTC.

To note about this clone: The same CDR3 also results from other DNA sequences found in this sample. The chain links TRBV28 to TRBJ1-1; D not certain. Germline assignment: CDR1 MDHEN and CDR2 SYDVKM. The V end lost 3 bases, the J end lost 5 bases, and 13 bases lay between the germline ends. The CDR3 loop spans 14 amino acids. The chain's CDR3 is CASSFRAGGTEAFF. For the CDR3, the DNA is TGTGCCAGCAGTTTTAGGGCAGGAGGTACTGAAGCTTTCTTT.

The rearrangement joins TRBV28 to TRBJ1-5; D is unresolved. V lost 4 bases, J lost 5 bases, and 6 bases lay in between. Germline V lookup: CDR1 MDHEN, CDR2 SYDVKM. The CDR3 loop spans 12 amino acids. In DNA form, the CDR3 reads TGTGCCAGCAGTTGGACGGATCAGCCCCAGCATTTT. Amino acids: CASSWTDQPQHF. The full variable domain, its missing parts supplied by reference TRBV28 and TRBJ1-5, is DVKVTQSSRYLVKRTGEKVFLECVQDMDHENMFWYRQDPGLGLRLIYFSYDVKMKEKGDIPEGYSVSREKKERFSLILESASTNQTSMYLCASSWTDQPQHFGDGTRLSIL.

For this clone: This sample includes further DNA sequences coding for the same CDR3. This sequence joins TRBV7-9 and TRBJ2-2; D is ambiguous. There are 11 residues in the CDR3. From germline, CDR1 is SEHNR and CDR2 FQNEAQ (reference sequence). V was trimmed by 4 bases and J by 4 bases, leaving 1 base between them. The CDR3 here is CASSSTGELFF. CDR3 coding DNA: TGTGCCAGCAGCTCCACCGGGGAGCTGTTTTTT.

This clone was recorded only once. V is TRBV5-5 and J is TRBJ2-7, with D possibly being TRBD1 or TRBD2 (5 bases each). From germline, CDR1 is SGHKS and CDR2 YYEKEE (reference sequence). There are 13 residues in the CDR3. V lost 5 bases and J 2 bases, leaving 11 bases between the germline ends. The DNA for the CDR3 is TGTGCCAGCAGACCCGGGACCGCCTACGAGCAGTACTTC. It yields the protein CASRPGTAYEQYF.

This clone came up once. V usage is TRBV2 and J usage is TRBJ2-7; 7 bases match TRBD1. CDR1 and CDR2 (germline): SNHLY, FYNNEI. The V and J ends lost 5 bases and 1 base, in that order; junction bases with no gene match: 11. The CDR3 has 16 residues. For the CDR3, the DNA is TGTGCCAGCAGTACCCACCGGGACAGAATATCCTACGAGCAGTACTTC. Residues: CASSTHRDRISYEQYF.

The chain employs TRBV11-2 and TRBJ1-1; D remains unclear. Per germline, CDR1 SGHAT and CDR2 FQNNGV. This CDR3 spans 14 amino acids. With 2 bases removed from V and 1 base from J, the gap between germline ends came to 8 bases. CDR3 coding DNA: TGTGCCAGCAGCTTAACGGAGGGGAACACTGAAGCTTTCTTT. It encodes CASSLTEGNTEAFF.

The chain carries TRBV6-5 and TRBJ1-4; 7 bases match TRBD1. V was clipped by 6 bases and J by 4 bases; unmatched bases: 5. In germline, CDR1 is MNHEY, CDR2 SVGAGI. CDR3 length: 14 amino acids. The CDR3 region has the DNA TGTGCCAGCAGCCCGACAGGGTATAATGAAAAACTGTTTTTT. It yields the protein CASSPTGYNEKLFF.

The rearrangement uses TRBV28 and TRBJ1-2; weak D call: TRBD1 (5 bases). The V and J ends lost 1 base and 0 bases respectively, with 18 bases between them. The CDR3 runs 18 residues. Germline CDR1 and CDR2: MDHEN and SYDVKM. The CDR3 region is CASSLSFDSEESNYGYTF. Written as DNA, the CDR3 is TGTGCCAGCAGTTTATCGTTCGACAGTGAAGAGTCTAACTATGGCTACACCTTC.

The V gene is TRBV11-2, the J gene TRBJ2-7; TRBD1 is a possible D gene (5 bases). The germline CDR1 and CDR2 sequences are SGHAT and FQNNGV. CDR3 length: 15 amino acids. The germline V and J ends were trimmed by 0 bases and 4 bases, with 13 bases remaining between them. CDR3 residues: CASSLENRLTYEQYF. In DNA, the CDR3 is TGTGCCAGCAGCTTAGAGAACAGGTTGACTTACGAGCAGTACTTC.

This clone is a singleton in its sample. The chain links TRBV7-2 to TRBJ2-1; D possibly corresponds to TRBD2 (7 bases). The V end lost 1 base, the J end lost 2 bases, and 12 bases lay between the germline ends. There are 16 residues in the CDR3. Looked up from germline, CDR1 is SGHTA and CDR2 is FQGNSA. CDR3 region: CASSLEMGGPYNEQFF. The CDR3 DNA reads TGTGCCAGCAGCTTAGAGATGGGGGGGCCCTACAATGAGCAGTTCTTC.

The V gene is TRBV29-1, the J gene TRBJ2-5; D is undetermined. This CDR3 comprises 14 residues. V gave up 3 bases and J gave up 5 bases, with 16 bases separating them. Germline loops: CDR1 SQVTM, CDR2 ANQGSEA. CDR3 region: CSVDYDGLGETQYF. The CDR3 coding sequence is TGCAGCGTTGATTACGACGGATTGGGGGAGACCCAGTACTTC.

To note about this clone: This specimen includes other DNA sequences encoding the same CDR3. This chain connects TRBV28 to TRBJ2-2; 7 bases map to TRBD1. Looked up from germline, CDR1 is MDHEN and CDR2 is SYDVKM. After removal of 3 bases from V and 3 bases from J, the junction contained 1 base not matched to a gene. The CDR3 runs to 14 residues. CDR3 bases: TGTGCCAGCAGTTTTACAGGGGACACCGGGGAGCTGTTTTTT. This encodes CASSFTGDTGELFF.

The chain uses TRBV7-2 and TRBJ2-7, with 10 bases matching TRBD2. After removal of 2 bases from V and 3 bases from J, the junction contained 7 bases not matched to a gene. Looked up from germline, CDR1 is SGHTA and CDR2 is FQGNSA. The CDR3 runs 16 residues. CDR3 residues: CASSLTGTSEYYEQYF. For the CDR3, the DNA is TGTGCCAGCAGCTTAACCGGGACTAGCGAATACTACGAGCAGTACTTC. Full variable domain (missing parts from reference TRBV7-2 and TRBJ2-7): GAGVSQSPSNKVTEKGKDVELRCDPISGHTALYWYRQSLGQGLEFLIYFQGNSAPDKSGLPSDRFSAERTGGSVSTLTIQRTQQEDSAVYLCASSLTGTSEYYEQYFGPGTRLTVT.

The CDR3: CASSFEFGGPYEQYF. The CDR3, as DNA: TGTGCCAGCAGCTTTGAGTTTGGCGGGCCCTACGAGCAGTACTTC. The V and J genes are TRBV7-2 and TRBJ2-7, with D possibly matching TRBD2 (5 bases). Germline CDR1 SGHTA, CDR2 FQGNSA. The CDR3 loop spans 15 amino acids. The V end lost 3 bases, the J end lost 2 bases, and 14 bases lay between the germline ends.

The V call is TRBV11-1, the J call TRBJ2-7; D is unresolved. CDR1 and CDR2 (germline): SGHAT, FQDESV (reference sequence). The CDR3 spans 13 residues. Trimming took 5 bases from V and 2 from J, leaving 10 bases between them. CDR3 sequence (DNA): TGTGCCAGCAGCCTAGGCCCGCCCTACGAGCAGTACTTC. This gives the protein CASSLGPPYEQYF.

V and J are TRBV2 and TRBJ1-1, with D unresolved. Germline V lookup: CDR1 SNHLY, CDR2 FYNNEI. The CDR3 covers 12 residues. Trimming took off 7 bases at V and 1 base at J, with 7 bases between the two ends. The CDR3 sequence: CASKAGNTEAFF. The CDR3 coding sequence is TGTGCCAGCAAGGCGGGGAACACTGAAGCTTTCTTT.

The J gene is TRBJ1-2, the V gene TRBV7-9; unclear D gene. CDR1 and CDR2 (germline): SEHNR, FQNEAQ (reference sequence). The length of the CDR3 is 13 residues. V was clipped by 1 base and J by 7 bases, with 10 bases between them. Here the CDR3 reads CASSLVAGSGYTF. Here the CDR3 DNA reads TGTGCCAGCAGCTTAGTCGCAGGCTCTGGCTACACCTTC.

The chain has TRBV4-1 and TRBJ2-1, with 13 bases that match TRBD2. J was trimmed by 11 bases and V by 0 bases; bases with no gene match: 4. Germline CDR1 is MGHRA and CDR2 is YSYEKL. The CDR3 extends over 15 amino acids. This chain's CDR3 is CASSQEGTSGTQQFF. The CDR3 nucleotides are TGCGCCAGCAGCCAAGAAGGGACTAGCGGGACACAGCAGTTCTTC.

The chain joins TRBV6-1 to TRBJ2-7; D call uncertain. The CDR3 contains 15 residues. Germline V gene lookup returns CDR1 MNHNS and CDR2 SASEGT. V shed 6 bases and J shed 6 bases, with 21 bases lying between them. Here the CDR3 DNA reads TGTGCCAGCAGGGGGTCTAAGGAAATGGAATCCGAGCAGTACTTC. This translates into CASRGSKEMESEQYF.

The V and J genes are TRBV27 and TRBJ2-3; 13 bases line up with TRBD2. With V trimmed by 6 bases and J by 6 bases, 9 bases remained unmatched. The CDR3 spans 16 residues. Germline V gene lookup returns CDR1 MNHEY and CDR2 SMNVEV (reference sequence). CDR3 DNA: TGTGCCAGCAGCGGACCGGTGACTAGCGGGGGGGATACGCAGTATTTT. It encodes CASSGPVTSGGDTQYF.